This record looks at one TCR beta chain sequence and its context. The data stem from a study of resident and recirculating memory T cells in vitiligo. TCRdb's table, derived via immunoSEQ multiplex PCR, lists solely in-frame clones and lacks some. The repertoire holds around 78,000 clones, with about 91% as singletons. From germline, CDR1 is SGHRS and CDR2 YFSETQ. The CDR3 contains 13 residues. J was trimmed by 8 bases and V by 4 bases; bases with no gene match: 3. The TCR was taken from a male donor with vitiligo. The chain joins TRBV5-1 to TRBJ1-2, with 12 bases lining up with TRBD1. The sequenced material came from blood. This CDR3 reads CASSPGTGGGYTF. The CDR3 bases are TGCGCCAGCAGCCCCGGGACAGGGGGCGGCTACACCTTC.